The clone carrying this TCR beta chain occurred many times. Its cognate antigen is unknown. Per the authors' pipeline: The study built a papillary thyroid cancer distant-metastasis classifier from CDR3 differences across clinicopathological groups. MiXCR re-clonotyped the PCR reads for TCRdb. TCRdb's processing, not the authors', yielded these V and J calls. The profile shows approximately 30,000 clones, roughly 15% of them singletons. The data stem from a study of metastatic and nonmetastatic thyroid tumors. In the study overall: For malignant and benign thyroid patients, tumor or nodule tissue and blood were the sources whose repertoires were compared. The study, taken as a whole, reports: Compared with benign nodules, malignant thyroid tumors were reported to have significantly higher TCR beta diversity in both blood and tumor.

The entire patient cohort was treatment-naive prior to thyroid surgery. This receptor was identified in a female donor with papillary thyroid cancer or a benign thyroid nodule (not recorded which). Some clones in this sample may be carry-over from other donors' samples. Sequences were obtained from blood.

The CDR3 DNA sequence: TGTGCCAGCAGTTTACTAGCGGGAGTTTCCGAGCAGTACTTC. This sequence encodes CASSLLAGVSEQYF. The chain employs TRBV27 and TRBJ2-7, with TRBD2 matching 10 bases. V lost 2 bases to trimming and J lost 6 bases; unmatched junction nucleotides: 4. This CDR3 is built from 14 residues. Looked up from germline, CDR1 is MNHEY and CDR2 is SMNVEV (reference sequence).